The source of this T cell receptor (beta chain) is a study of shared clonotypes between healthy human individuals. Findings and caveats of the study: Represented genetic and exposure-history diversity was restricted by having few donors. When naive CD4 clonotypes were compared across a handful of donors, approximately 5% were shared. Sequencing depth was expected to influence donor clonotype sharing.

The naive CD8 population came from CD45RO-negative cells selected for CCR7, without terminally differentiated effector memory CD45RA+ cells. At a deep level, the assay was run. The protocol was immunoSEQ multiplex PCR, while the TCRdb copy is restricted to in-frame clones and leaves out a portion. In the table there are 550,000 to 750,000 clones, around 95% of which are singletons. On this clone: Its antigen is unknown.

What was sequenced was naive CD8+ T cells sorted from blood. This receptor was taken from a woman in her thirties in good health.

CDR3 DNA sequence: TGTGCCAGCAGGGTAATAGTTTTCAATGAGCAGTTCTTC. Amino acid sequence: CASRVIVFNEQFF. The chain has TRBV7-2 and TRBJ2-1; D not resolved. CDR1 SGHTA and CDR2 FQGNSA come from the germline V gene. The CDR3 is 13 residues long. Trimming shortened V by 6 bases and J by 6 bases, and 12 bases separated the two germline ends. Based on the CDR3 plus reference TRBV7-2 and TRBJ2-1, the full variable domain is GAGVSQSPSNKVTEKGKDVELRCDPISGHTALYWYRQSLGQGLEFLIYFQGNSAPDKSGLPSDRFSAERTGGSVSTLTIQRTQQEDSAVYLCASRVIVFNEQFFGPGTRLTVL.